A single sample gave rise to the 9 T cell receptor beta chains below, sequenced in a study of T-cell reconstitution after alpha-beta-depleted transplantation in children. Preparation of the TCRbeta library involved a method that used unique molecular identifiers. Each CDR3 protein gets one entry after TCRdb re-called the PCR reads with MiXCR. The data show about 460,000 distinct CDR3 sequences, 10% to 12% seen once. The material was PBMCs, mostly from graft donor cells, obtained 180 days after TCRalphabeta/CD19-depleted stem cell transplant. These receptors originate from a female patient aged 2-15 years who had a stem cell transplant for aplastic anemia, so the T cells may come from the graft donor.

This clonotype was seen many times. The chain is built from TRBV4-3 and TRBJ2-1; TRBD1 aligns across 8 bases. V trimming: 4 bases; J trimming: 1 base; junction bases outside the gene matches: 3. This CDR3 contains 15 residues. Per the germline V gene, CDR1 is LGHNA and CDR2 is YSLEER. This CDR3 reads CASSRTGGSYNEQFF. CDR3 DNA: TGCGCCAGCAGCCGAACAGGGGGTTCCTACAATGAGCAGTTCTTC.

Of note for this clonotype: One end of the junction is discordant with germline, which a read error may explain. V gene TRBV11-3 combines with J gene TRBJ2-6; tentatively, D is TRBD1 or TRBD2 (5 bases each). Germline assignment: CDR1 SGHNT and CDR2 YENEEA. The CDR3 loop spans 17 amino acids. CDR3 sequence: CASSLPGLTSGANVLTF. In DNA form, the CDR3 reads TGTGCCAGCAGCTTGCCGGGGCTCACGTCTGGGGCCAATGTCCTGACTTTC.

As concerns this clonotype: A much larger clone lies a single base off, so this may be a read error. The V gene is TRBV29-1, the J gene TRBJ2-1; the match to TRBD2 covers 7 bases. Germline V gives CDR1 SQVTM, CDR2 ANQGSEA. The CDR3 is 15 amino acids. Here the CDR3 reads CTVVMRGSSYNEQFF. In nucleotides, the CDR3 is TGCACCGTTGTTATGCGGGGGAGCTCCTACAATGAGCAGTTCTTC.

This clonotype was detected only a few times. The CDR3 is CASSFRGGQSTDTQYF. The CDR3 bases are TGTGCCAGCAGCTTCCGGGGGGGACAGAGTACAGATACGCAGTATTTT. This chain uses TRBV7-2 with TRBJ2-3, with D perhaps matching TRBD2 (8 bases). CDR3 length: 16 amino acids. Trimming removed 3 bases at V and 3 bases at J, with 16 bases between. CDR1 SGHTA and CDR2 FQGNSA come from the germline V gene.

This clonotype was found many times. V usage is TRBV20-1 and J usage is TRBJ2-7; TRBD1 might be the D (5 bases). CDR3 length: 13 amino acids. Trimming shortened V by 0 bases and J by 2 bases, and 8 bases separated the two germline ends. Germline V gives CDR1 DFQATT, CDR2 SNEGSKA (reference sequence). CDR3 sequence: CSARDPGTYEQYV. The CDR3 DNA is TGCAGTGCTAGAGATCCAGGGACCTACGAGCAGTACGTC.

The rearrangement uses TRBV7-8 and TRBJ2-1; D is undetermined. The germline V gene has CDR1 SGHVS and CDR2 FQNEAQ. The CDR3 is made up of 16 amino acids. The germline V and J ends were trimmed by 5 bases and 4 bases, with 18 bases remaining between them. The CDR3 here is CASSILTSTSYNEQFF. In DNA form, the CDR3 reads TGTGCCAGCAGCATTCTGACCAGCACCTCTTACAATGAGCAGTTCTTC.

This clonotype was seen at least ten times. The chain employs TRBV4-3 and TRBJ2-1, with D uncertain. V lost 4 bases and J lost 5, with 9 bases in between. Germline CDR1 is LGHNA and CDR2 is YSLEER. The CDR3 is 13 amino acids. CDR3 DNA sequence: TGCGCCAGCAGCCTGGTCCATGACAATGAGCAGTTCTTC. Translation: CASSLVHDNEQFF.

A few counts support this clonotype. The J gene is TRBJ1-1, the V gene TRBV4-3; D perhaps matches TRBD1 (6 bases). In germline, CDR1 is LGHNA, CDR2 YSLEER. With 0 bases removed from V and 2 bases from J, the gap between germline ends came to 10 bases. The CDR3 runs to 15 residues. CDR3 region: CASSQDGGPNTEAFF. CDR3 nucleotide sequence: TGCGCCAGCAGCCAAGATGGGGGGCCCAACACTGAAGCTTTCTTT.

This clonotype was detected only a few times. CDR3 sequence: CSATGPSSNQPQHF. For the CDR3, the DNA is TGCAGCGCTACGGGCCCCTCCTCCAATCAGCCCCAGCATTTT. This chain joins TRBV29-1 and TRBJ1-5, with D unclear. This CDR3 spans 14 amino acids. Trimming took 7 bases from V and 3 from J, leaving 16 bases between them. Germline CDR1 reads SQVTM; CDR2 reads ANQGSEA.